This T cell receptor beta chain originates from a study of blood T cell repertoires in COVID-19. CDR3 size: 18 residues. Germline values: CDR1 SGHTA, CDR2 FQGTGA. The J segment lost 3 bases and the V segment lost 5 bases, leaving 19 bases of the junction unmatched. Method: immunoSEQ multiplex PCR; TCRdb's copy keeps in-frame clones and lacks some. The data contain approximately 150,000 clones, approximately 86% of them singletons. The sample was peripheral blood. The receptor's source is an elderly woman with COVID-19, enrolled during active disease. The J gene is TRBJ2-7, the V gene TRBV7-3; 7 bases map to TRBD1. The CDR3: CASSLGDERDRIYYEQYF. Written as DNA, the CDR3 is TGTGCCAGCAGCCTCGGCGATGAACGGGACAGAATTTACTACGAGCAGTACTTC.